A selection of T cell receptor beta chains follows, all from one sample in a study of CD8+ T cells in alopecia areata. Sequencing was performed with immunoSEQ multiplex PCR; in TCRdb, only in-frame clones are kept and a portion is missing. This table has 55,000 to 65,000 clones, 40% to 50% appearing once. Sequenced sample: NKG2D-low CD8+ T cells sorted from blood. These receptors were taken from a human donor with alopecia areata. Each CDR3 is given without its conserved first and last residue. The D gene is left open where the match is weak. Where a row states a size, it is once, few, many or the class of an expanded clone; other rows omit it.

clone size | D gene | V gene | CDR3 protein
. | TRBD1 | TRBV27 | ASSPTGYEQY
. | . | TRBV5-1 | ASSWDGTDTQY
. | . | TRBV23-1 | ASSLGRANEKLF
few | TRBD2 | TRBV7-8 | ASSWTSGSSYEQY
. | TRBD1 | TRBV2 | ASNMGQGAYNEQF
. | . | TRBV9 | ASSVGGAYQPQH
. | . | TRBV29-1 | SVLGQGPGNTIY
. | . | TRBV6-6 | ASSYSSAYGYT
few | TRBD2 | TRBV2 | ASRERGGLFDEQF
. | . | TRBV7-7 | ASSPLGGLNTEAF
. | . | TRBV11-2 | ASSSGPTQY
. | . | TRBV30 | ACRSRRPSSYNEQF
. | . | TRBV7-8 | ASSLGLGLWGEQF
. | TRBD1 | TRBV29-1 | SVEGDRVREQY
. | . | TRBV7-9 | ASSLITQETQY
once | . | TRBV10-3 | AITTRVGEQY